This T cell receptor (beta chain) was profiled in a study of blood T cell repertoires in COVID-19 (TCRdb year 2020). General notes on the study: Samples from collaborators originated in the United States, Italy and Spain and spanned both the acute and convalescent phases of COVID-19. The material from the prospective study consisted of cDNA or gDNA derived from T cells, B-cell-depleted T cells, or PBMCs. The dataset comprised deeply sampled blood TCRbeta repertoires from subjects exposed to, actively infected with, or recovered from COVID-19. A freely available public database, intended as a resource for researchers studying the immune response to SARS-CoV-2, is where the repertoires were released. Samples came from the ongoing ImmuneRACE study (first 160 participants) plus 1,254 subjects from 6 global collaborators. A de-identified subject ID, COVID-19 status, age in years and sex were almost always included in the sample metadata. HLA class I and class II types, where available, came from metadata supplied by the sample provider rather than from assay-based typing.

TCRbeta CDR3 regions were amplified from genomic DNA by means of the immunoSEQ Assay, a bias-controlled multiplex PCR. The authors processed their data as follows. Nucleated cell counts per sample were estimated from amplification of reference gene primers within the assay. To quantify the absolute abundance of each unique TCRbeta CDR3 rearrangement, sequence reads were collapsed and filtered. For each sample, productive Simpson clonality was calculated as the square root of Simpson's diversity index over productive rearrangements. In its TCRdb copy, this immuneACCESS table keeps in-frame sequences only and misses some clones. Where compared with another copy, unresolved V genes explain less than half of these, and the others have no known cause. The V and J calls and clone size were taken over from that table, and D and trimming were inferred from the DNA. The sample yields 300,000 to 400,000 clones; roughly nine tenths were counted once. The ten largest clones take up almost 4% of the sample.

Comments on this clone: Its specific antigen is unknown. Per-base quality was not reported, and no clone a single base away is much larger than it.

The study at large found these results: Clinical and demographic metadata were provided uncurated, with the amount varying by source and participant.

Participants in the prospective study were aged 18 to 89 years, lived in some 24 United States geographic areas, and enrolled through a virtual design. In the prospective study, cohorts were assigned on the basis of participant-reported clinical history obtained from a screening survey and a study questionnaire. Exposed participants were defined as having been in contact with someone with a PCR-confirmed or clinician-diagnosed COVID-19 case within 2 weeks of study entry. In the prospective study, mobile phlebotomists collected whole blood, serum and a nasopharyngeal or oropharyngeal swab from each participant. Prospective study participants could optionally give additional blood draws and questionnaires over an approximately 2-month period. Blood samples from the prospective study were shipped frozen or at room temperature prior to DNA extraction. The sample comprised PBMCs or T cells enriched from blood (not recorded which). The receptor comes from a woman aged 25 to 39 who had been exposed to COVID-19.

The CDR3 is CASSLGQGRLNEKLFF. The DNA reads TGTGCCAGCAGCTTGGGGCAGGGGCGGTTGAATGAAAAACTGTTTTTT. The chain couples TRBV11-2 to TRBJ1-4, and perhaps TRBD1 as D gene, on 6 matching bases. Taken from the germline V gene, the CDR1 and CDR2 loops are SGHAT and FQNNGV. Counted from cysteine to phenylalanine, this CDR3 has 16 amino acids. Only the CDR3 region is kept as DNA, spanning 48 bases read in frame from base 1. Deletion took 3 bases off V and 5 bases off J, with a span of 16 bases between the germline ends.